The entry below describes one T cell receptor beta chain. This specimen belongs to a study of blood T cell repertoires in COVID-19. About the study: Sites across the United States, Italy and Spain contributed samples from acute and convalescent COVID-19. Sources were T cells, B-cell-depleted T cells, or PBMCs; the material itself was cDNA or gDNA.

Methods used by the authors: How many nucleated cells were present was estimated from reference gene primer amplification. Clones were read by immunoSEQ multiplex PCR, and TCRdb kept only the in-frame ones, dropping some. D and trimming were read from the DNA, whereas the V and J calls and clone size are those reported in that table. The sample lists under 200,000 clones, about 80% occurring once. The age range of participants was 18 to 89 years, with residence in roughly 25 US areas. Trimming left V 0 bases short and J 4 bases short, with 4 bases between. The CDR3 has 13 residues. The germline V gene has CDR1 MNHNY and CDR2 SVGAGI (reference sequence).

The chain joins TRBV6-6 to TRBJ1-3; D is unresolved. The sample consisted of PBMCs or T cells enriched from blood (not recorded which). This receptor was taken from a woman aged 55-70 years with acute COVID-19. The CDR3: CASSYSSGNTIYF. The CDR3 DNA sequence: TGTGCCAGCAGTTACTCGTCAGGAAACACCATATATTTT.